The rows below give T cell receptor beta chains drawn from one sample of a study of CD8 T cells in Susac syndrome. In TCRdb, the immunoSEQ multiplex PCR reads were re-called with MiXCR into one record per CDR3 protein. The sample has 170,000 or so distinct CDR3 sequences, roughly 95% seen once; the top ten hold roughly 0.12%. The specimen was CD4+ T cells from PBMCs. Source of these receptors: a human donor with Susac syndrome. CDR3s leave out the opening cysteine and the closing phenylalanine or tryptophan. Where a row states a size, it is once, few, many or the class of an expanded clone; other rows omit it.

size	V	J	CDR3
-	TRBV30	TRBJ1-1	AWSTYTGGTEAF
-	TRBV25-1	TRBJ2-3	ASSESSRAADTQY
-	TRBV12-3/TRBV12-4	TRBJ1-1	ASGTRAENTEAF
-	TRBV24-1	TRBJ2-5	ATSDYRDRVVETQY
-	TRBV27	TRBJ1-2	ASSLSAGGNYGYT
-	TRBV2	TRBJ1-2	ASSEGAVHPSYT
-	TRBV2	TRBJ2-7	ASTVTDRNDEQY
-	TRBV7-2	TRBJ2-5	ASSPRTEQETQY
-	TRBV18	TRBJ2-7	ASSPHSEQY
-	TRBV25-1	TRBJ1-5	ASSEAPGGQPQH
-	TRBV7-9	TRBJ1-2	ASRRTAANGYT
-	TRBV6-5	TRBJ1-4	ASSYSGVGKLF
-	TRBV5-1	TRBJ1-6	ASSFGTGSYNSPLH
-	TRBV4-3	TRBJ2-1	ASSQQAIDNEQF
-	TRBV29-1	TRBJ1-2	SVEGQGGGYT
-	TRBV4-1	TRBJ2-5	ASSSRGGTQETQY
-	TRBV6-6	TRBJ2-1	ASRMGLKIGEQF
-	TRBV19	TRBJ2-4	ASTSRAKNIQY
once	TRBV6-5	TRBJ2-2	ASTRTGLTGELF
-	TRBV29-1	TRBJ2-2	SVAIQGSTGELF
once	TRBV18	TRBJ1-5	ASSHDRSKEPQH
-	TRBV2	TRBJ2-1	ANSGRGNEQF
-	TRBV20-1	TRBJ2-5	SASRAVFSPGETQY
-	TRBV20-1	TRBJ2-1	SALPGQGSYNEQF
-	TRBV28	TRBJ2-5	ASSSHSDQGGETQY
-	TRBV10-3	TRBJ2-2	AITTGTSGSRGELF
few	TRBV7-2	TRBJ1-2	ASSNRNYGYT
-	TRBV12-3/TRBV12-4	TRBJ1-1	ASSYGTGTEAF
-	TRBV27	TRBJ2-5	ATTQRLAGARD
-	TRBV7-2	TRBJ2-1	ASSLGLGPYNEQF